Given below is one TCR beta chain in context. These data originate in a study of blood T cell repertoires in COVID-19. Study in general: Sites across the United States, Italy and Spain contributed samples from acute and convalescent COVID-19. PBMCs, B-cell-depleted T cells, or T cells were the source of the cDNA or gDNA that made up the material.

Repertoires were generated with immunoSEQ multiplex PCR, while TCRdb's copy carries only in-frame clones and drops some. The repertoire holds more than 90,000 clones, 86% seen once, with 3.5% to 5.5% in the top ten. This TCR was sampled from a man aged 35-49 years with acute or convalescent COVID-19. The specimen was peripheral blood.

In DNA form, the CDR3 reads TGTGCCAGCAGCTTCAGGGACAGGGGGGGATATGGCTACACCTTC. It yields the protein CASSFRDRGGYGYTF. The chain is built from TRBV13 and TRBJ1-2, with 11 bases aligning to TRBD1. The CDR3 runs 15 residues. Unmatched junction bases numbered 5, after V lost 3 bases and J lost 5 bases. The V gene's germline CDR1 is PRHDT and CDR2 FYEKMQ (reference sequence). Full variable domain (outside the CDR3, taken from reference TRBV13 and TRBJ1-2): AAGVIQSPRHLIKEKRETATLKCYPIPRHDTVYWYQQGPGQDPQFLISFYEKMQSDKGSIPDRFSAQQFSDYHSELNMSSLELGDSALYFCASSFRDRGGYGYTFGSGTRLTVV.